Below, 7 T cell receptor beta chains from the same sample are listed, as sequenced in a study of T cell changes during pregnancy in multiple sclerosis. The table came from immunoSEQ multiplex PCR; TCRdb's copy has only in-frame clones and leaves some out. The profile covers about 38,000 clones, with 85% to 95% appearing a single time and under 0.45% taken by the ten largest. This sample comprised CD4+ T cells from peripheral blood mononuclear cells, obtained after pregnancy. All receptors come from a female donor in good health, enrolled as a control in a pregnancy study.

This clone has just one count. The CDR3 sequence: CACPKGQLTYNEQFF. CDR3 coding DNA: TGTGCCTGCCCCAAGGGACAGCTCACCTACAATGAGCAGTTCTTC. The V gene is TRBV30, the J gene TRBJ2-1, with 7 positions matching TRBD1. V shed 6 bases and J 2 bases; nucleotides not matched to a gene: 10. CDR1 and CDR2 from the germline V gene are GTSNPN and SVGIG (reference sequence). The CDR3 extends over 15 amino acids.

For this clone: Germline is not matched at one junction end, which may reflect a read error. V and J are TRBV7-7 and TRBJ1-4; D might be TRBD1 (6 bases). This CDR3 region has 14 residues. Germline V gene data show CDR1 as SSHAT and CDR2 as FNYEAQ (reference sequence). In DNA form, the CDR3 reads TGTGCTAGCAGCCCAACAGGGATGGGTGAAAAACTGTTTTTT. It yields the protein CASSPTGMGEKLFF.

The chain has TRBV30 and TRBJ1-5, with TRBD1 identical over 8 bases. The germline V gene encodes CDR1 GTSNPN and CDR2 SVGIG (reference sequence). The CDR3 covers 13 residues. V lost 4 bases to trimming and J lost 3 bases; unmatched junction nucleotides: 2. CDR3: CAWNRGANQPQHF. The CDR3 DNA reads TGTGCCTGGAACAGGGGGGCCAATCAGCCCCAGCATTTT. Variable domain in full (rest from reference TRBV30 and TRBJ1-5): SQTIHQWPATLVQPVGSPLSLECTVEGTSNPNLYWYRQAAGRGLQLLFYSVGIGQISSEVPQNLSASRPQDRQFILSSKKLLLSDSGFYLCAWNRGANQPQHFGDGTRLSIL.

The chain combines TRBV6-4 with TRBJ1-6, with D unclear. This CDR3 has 14 amino acids. V lost 5 bases to trimming and J lost 6 bases, with 11 bases between them. Per the germline V gene, CDR1 is MRHNA and CDR2 is SNTAGT. CDR3 amino acids: CASSPEAGNSPLHF. The CDR3, as DNA: TGTGCCAGCAGTCCGGAGGCTGGTAATTCACCCCTCCACTTT.

This rearrangement joins TRBV5-1 to TRBJ2-2; the match to TRBD2 covers 9 bases. The V segment lost 5 bases and the J segment 7 bases; nucleotides outside the gene matches: 6. The V gene's germline CDR1 is SGHRS and CDR2 YFSETQ. The CDR3 is made up of 14 amino acids. The CDR3 protein is CASSLAGDDGELFF. The CDR3 nucleotides read TGCGCCAGCAGTTTAGCGGGGGACGACGGGGAGCTGTTTTTT.

This sequence joins TRBV5-1 and TRBJ2-2, with D perhaps TRBD1 (5 bases). The CDR3 sequence is 15 residues long. Between the trimmed V and J ends, which lost 4 bases and 5 bases, there was a span of 15 bases. Germline V gene data show CDR1 as SGHRS and CDR2 as YFSETQ. The CDR3 bases are TGCGCCAGCAGCAACCTCGTCCAGGGAACCGGGGAGCTGTTTTTT. It encodes CASSNLVQGTGELFF. The whole variable domain, filled in from reference TRBV5-1 and TRBJ2-2, reads KAGVTQTPRYLIKTRGQQVTLSCSPISGHRSVSWYQQTPGQGLQFLFEYFSETQRNKGNFPGRFSGRQFSNSRSEMNVSTLELGDSALYLCASSNLVQGTGELFFGEGSRLTVL.

The chain links TRBV15 to TRBJ1-2; D remains unclear. This CDR3 is 15 amino acids long. The germline V and J ends were trimmed by 3 bases and 3 bases, with 14 bases remaining between them. Germline CDR1 and CDR2: LNHNV and YYDKDF (reference sequence). The CDR3 sequence: CATSRPQSIDYGYTF. The CDR3 DNA reads TGTGCCACCAGCAGGCCCCAGTCGATTGACTATGGCTACACCTTC. Drawing the rest from reference TRBV15 and TRBJ1-2, the complete variable domain is DAMVIQNPRYQVTQFGKPVTLSCSQTLNHNVMYWYQQKSSQAPKLLFHYYDKDFNNEADTPDNFQSRRPNTSFCFLDIRSPGLGDTAMYLCATSRPQSIDYGYTFGSGTRLTVV.